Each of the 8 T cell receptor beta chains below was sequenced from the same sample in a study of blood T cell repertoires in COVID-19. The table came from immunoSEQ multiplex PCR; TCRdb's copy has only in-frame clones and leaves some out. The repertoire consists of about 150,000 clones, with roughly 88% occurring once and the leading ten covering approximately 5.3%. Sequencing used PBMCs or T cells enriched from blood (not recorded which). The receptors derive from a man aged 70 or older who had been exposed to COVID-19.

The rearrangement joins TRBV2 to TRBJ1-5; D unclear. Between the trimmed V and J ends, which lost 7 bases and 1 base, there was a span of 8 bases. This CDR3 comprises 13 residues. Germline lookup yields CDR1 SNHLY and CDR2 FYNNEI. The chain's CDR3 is CASNAESNQPQHF. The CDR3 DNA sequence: TGTGCCAGCAACGCAGAAAGCAATCAGCCCCAGCATTTT.

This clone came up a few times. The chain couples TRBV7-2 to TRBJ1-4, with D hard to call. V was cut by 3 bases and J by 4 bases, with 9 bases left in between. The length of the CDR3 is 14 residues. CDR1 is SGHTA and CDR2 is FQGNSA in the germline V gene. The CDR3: CASSFSGYNEKLFF. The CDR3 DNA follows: TGTGCCAGCAGCTTTTCAGGTTATAATGAAAAACTGTTTTTT.

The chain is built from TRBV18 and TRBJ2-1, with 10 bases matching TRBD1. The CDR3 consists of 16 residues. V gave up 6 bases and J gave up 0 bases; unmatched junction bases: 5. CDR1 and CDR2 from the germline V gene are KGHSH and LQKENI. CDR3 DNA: TGTGCCAGCTCGACCTGGACAGGGGGCTCCTACAATGAGCAGTTCTTC. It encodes CASSTWTGGSYNEQFF.

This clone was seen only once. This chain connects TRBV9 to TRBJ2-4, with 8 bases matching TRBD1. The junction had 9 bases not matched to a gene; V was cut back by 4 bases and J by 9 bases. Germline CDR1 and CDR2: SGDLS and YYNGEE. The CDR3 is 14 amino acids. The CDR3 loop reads CASSLGQGLGIQYF. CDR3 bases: TGTGCCAGCAGCTTAGGACAGGGCTTGGGCATTCAGTACTTC.

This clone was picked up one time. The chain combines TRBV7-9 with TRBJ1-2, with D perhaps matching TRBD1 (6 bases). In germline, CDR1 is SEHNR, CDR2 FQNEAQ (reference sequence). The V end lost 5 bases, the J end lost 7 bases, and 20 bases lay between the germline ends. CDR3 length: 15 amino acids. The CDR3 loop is CASSRQMGADSGYTF. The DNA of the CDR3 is TGTGCCAGCAGCCGCCAGATGGGGGCCGATTCTGGCTACACCTTC. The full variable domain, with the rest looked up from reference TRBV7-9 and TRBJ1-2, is DTGVSQNPRHKITKRGQNVTFRCDPISEHNRLYWYRQTLGQGPEFLTYFQNEAQLEKSRLLSDRFSAERPKGSFSTLEIQRTEQGDSAMYLCASSRQMGADSGYTFGSGTRLTVV.

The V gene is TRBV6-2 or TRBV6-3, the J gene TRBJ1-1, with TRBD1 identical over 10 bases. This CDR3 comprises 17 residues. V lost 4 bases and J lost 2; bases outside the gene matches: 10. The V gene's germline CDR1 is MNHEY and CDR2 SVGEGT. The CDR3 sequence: CASSFSGTGVRNTEAFF. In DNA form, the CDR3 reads TGTGCCAGCAGTTTCTCCGGGACAGGGGTAAGAAACACTGAAGCTTTCTTT.

The CDR3 region has the DNA TGTGCCAGTAGTCCAGGGACAGGGGTGAACAATCAGCCCCAGCATTTT. Translation gives CASSPGTGVNNQPQHF. The chain employs TRBV19 and TRBJ1-5, with TRBD1 matching 10 bases. Germline V lookup: CDR1 LNHDA, CDR2 SQIVND (reference sequence). Unmatched junction bases numbered 7, after V lost 5 bases and J lost 3 bases. CDR3 size: 16 residues.

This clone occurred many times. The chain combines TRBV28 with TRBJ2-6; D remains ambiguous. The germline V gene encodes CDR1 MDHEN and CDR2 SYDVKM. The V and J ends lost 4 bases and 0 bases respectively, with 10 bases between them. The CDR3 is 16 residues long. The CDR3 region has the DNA TGTGCCAGCAGTTATACAATCGACTCTGGGGCCAACGTCCTGACTTTC. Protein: CASSYTIDSGANVLTF.